This T cell receptor (beta chain) is drawn from a study of OX40 agonist ivuxolimab in advanced cancers. General study points: CD4+ and CD8+ blood T cells expanded clonally by week 6 at 0.1 to 3.0 mg/kg.

The CDR3 is made up of 15 amino acids. The V gene's germline CDR1 is MNHEY and CDR2 SMNVEV (reference sequence). J was trimmed by 7 bases and V by 7 bases; bases with no gene match: 8. Clones were sequenced by immunoSEQ multiplex PCR, and TCRdb holds only the in-frame ones, with some missing. Here the sample spans about 100,000 clones, less than 95% being singletons. This clone was observed a few times. The antigen is not known. This sequence was found in an adult with an advanced solid tumor such as melanoma, head and neck, liver or kidney cancer. The sequenced sample was CD4+ or CD8+ T cells sorted from blood, obtained in a trial of the OX40 agonist ivuxolimab. The chain couples TRBV27 to TRBJ1-6; TRBD1 matches 9 bases. CDR3 in amino acids: CASTQPGQGNSPLHF. CDR3 DNA: TGTGCCAGCACCCAACCGGGACAGGGAAATTCACCCCTCCACTTT.